One and the same sample provided the 15 T cell receptor beta chains below, sequenced in a study of blood T cell repertoires in COVID-19. TCRdb's copy holds only in-frame clones and misses some; the assay was immunoSEQ multiplex PCR. The table includes approximately 180,000 clones, approximately 85% detected once. Sequenced sample: peripheral blood. These receptors all stem from a human donor with active or convalescent COVID-19. The donor label of this sample is uncertain.

The rearrangement joins TRBV5-1 to TRBJ2-5, with TRBD2 identical over 11 bases. V shed 0 bases and J 5 bases; nucleotides not matched to a gene: 6. This CDR3 region has 16 residues. The germline V gene has CDR1 SGHRS and CDR2 YFSETQ. Written as DNA, the CDR3 is TGCGCCAGCAGCTTGGGGCTAGCGGGAGGTACGGAGACCCAGTACTTC. Amino acid sequence: CASSLGLAGGTETQYF.

The gene calls are TRBV28 and TRBJ1-2; 7 nucleotides agree with TRBD1. The CDR3 is 16 residues long. V shed 7 bases, J shed 4 bases, and the junction held 15 bases outside the gene matches. The germline V gene has CDR1 MDHEN and CDR2 SYDVKM. The CDR3: CASTLLGKQGSYGYTF. The CDR3 DNA follows: TGTGCCAGCACCCTTTTAGGAAAACAGGGGAGCTATGGCTACACCTTC.

The gene calls are TRBV6-5 and TRBJ2-7, with D possibly being TRBD1 (5 bases). The CDR3 covers 14 residues. Between the trimmed V and J ends, which lost 0 bases and 3 bases, there was a span of 9 bases. Germline CDR1 is MNHEY and CDR2 is SVGAGI. The CDR3 protein is CASSYSGQSYEQYF. The DNA for the CDR3 is TGTGCCAGCAGTTACTCGGGGCAGAGCTACGAGCAGTACTTC.

In its sample, this clone was seen many times. This chain uses TRBV7-2 with TRBJ2-7, with a tentative D call TRBD1 (6 bases). CDR1 is SGHTA and CDR2 is FQGNSA in the germline V gene. The CDR3 sequence is 12 residues long. V gave up 4 bases and J gave up 7 bases, with 11 bases separating them. The CDR3 region is CASSSQGWEQYF. CDR3 bases: TGTGCCAGCAGCTCCCAGGGGTGGGAGCAGTACTTC. Filled out from reference TRBV7-2 and TRBJ2-7, the complete variable domain reads GAGVSQSPSNKVTEKGKDVELRCDPISGHTALYWYRQSLGQGLEFLIYFQGNSAPDKSGLPSDRFSAERTGGSVSTLTIQRTQQEDSAVYLCASSSQGWEQYFGPGTRLTVT.

The V gene is TRBV18, the J gene TRBJ2-3; possibly TRBD1 for D (6 bases). Trimming left V 8 bases short and J 9 bases short, with 18 bases between. There are 13 residues in the CDR3. The germline gives CDR1 KGHSH, CDR2 LQKENI. The chain's CDR3 is CASLAAVQGTQYF. The CDR3 bases are TGTGCCAGCCTAGCTGCTGTTCAGGGGACGCAGTATTTT.

V gene TRBV28 combines with J gene TRBJ1-2, with a possible D match to TRBD1 (5 bases). Germline lookup yields CDR1 MDHEN and CDR2 SYDVKM. The CDR3 consists of 14 residues. V lost 1 base and J lost 6, with 12 bases in between. The CDR3 bases are TGTGCCAGCAGTTTATTTTACGACAGTAATGGCTACACCTTC. Its translation is CASSLFYDSNGYTF.

Remarks on this clone: One end of the junction is discordant with germline, which a read error may explain. The chain combines TRBV18 with TRBJ1-1; 8 bases match TRBD1. From germline, CDR1 is KGHSH and CDR2 LQKENI. CDR3 length equals 14 residues. CDR3 coding DNA: TGTGTCAGCTCCTTTTCAGGGGGCCACACTGAAGCTTTCTTT. Residues: CVSSFSGGHTEAFF.

This rearrangement joins TRBV3-1 (or the pseudogene TRBV3-2) to TRBJ1-1; tentative D call: TRBD1 (5 bases). Trimming took 2 bases from V and 1 from J, leaving 8 bases between them. CDR1 and CDR2 from the germline V gene are LGHDT and YNNKEL (reference sequence). This CDR3 spans 14 amino acids. CDR3 amino acids: CASSQNGGNTEAFF. CDR3 nucleotides: TGTGCCAGCAGCCAAAACGGGGGGAACACTGAAGCTTTCTTT.

The rearrangement uses TRBV7-3 and TRBJ2-1; D is possibly TRBD2 (6 bases). Germline assignment: CDR1 SGHTA and CDR2 FQGTGA. Deletions cut 2 bases from V and 1 base from J, with 12 bases between. The CDR3 sequence is 16 residues long. CDR3 DNA: TGTGCCAGCAGCTTATGGGGCGGGGCTTCCTACAATGAGCAGTTCTTC. Protein product: CASSLWGGASYNEQFF.

The V call is TRBV7-9, the J call TRBJ2-7; TRBD2 aligns across 10 bases. The V gene's germline CDR1 is SEHNR and CDR2 FQNEAQ (reference sequence). The length of the CDR3 is 15 residues. Germline trimming cut 7 bases from V and 3 bases from J; bases unmatched to any gene: 9. CDR3 bases: TGTGCCAGCACCCTAGCCGGGACTAGCGTCTACGAGCAGTACTTC. Protein product: CASTLAGTSVYEQYF.

This clone has just a few counts. The chain carries TRBV12-5 and TRBJ1-1; 8 bases align to TRBD1. Looked up from germline, CDR1 is LGHNT and CDR2 is FRNRAP. The CDR3 totals 18 residues. V lost 2 bases and J lost 0; bases outside the gene matches: 11. CDR3: CASGLPTPGQGVNTEAFF. CDR3 in DNA: TGTGCTAGTGGTTTGCCTACTCCTGGACAGGGCGTGAACACTGAAGCTTTCTTT.

This chain joins TRBV7-6 and TRBJ2-2; weak D call: TRBD1 (6 bases). V was pared by 5 bases and J by 2 bases, with 15 bases between. The CDR3 has 16 amino acids. In germline, CDR1 is SGHVS, CDR2 FNYEAQ. The CDR3 spells CASSRTGLANTGELFF. The CDR3 DNA reads TGTGCCAGCAGCCGTACAGGGCTAGCAAACACCGGGGAGCTGTTTTTT.

The chain is built from TRBV6-4 and TRBJ2-3; 10 bases map to TRBD2. Trimming took 6 bases from V and 1 from J; bases not matched to a gene: 4. This CDR3 has 15 residues. The germline gives CDR1 MRHNA, CDR2 SNTAGT. The CDR3 loop reads CASRKGLAGTDTQYF. Here the CDR3 DNA reads TGTGCCAGCAGAAAAGGACTAGCGGGCACAGATACGCAGTATTTT.

There are a few counts of this clone. V and J are TRBV19 and TRBJ1-1, with 7 bases matching TRBD1. This CDR3 contains 15 residues. Germline loops: CDR1 LNHDA, CDR2 SQIVND (reference sequence). Losses at the gene ends were 5 bases for V and 0 bases for J; bases not matched to a gene: 6. CDR3 residues: CASSFRGLMNTEAFF. The CDR3 nucleotides are TGTGCCAGTAGTTTCAGGGGGTTGATGAACACTGAAGCTTTCTTT.

The rearrangement links TRBV7-2 to TRBJ2-7, with D possibly being TRBD1 (5 bases). The CDR3 runs 13 residues. V shed 3 bases and J shed 5 bases, with 11 bases lying between them. The germline V gene encodes CDR1 SGHTA and CDR2 FQGNSA. As DNA, the CDR3 is TGTGCCAGCAGCTTCAGGGTTGGCGACGAGCAGTACTTC. Amino acid sequence: CASSFRVGDEQYF.